The subject of this entry is one T cell receptor beta chain. Its matching antigen is unknown. Measured with immunoSEQ multiplex PCR; TCRdb has only the in-frame clones, and not every one. Of thousands of clones detected, 62% appear once; the ten largest clones hold under 55%. The data originate from a study of radiation and T cells in renal cell carcinoma. Overall study findings and caveats: Dominant CDR3 motifs were more common in irradiated tumors than controls. Without pretreatment biopsies, baseline tumor clonotype presence was undetermined.

Indicated treatment: 15 Gy SBRT to primary tumor, nephrectomy 4 weeks later. Nephrectomy followed 15 Gy stereotactic body radiation by 4 weeks. V shed 3 bases and J 6 bases; nucleotides not matched to a gene: 5. Germline assignment: CDR1 SNHLY and CDR2 FYNNEI. The CDR3 is 15 residues long. The source of this sequence is a woman aged 60-75 years with renal cell carcinoma. Sequencing was performed on tumor tissue, taken from a patient whose treatment included radiotherapy and nephrectomy. The rearrangement links TRBV2 to TRBJ2-2; 9 bases are a match to TRBD2. This CDR3 is CASSDSAGGSGELFF. CDR3 nucleotide sequence: TGTGCCAGCAGTGATTCGGCGGGGGGGTCCGGGGAGCTGTTTTTT. Full variable domain (remainder filled in from reference TRBV2 and TRBJ2-2): EPEVTQTPSHQVTQMGQEVILRCVPISNHLYFYWYRQILGQKVEFLVSFYNNEISEKSEIFDDQFSVERPDGSNFTLKIRSTKLEDSAMYFCASSDSAGGSGELFFGEGSRLTVL.